The source of this TCR beta chain is a study of technical replicates of blood from a handful of donors. This clone came up once. With 5 bases clipped from V and 10 bases from J, the junction kept 11 bases outside the gene matches. CDR1 and CDR2 from the germline V gene are SGHVS and FQNEAQ. The CDR3 spans 14 residues. Data came from immunoSEQ multiplex PCR; TCRdb stores just in-frame clones and leaves some out. The table lists approximately 80,000 clones, approximately 91% of them singletons. The sample comprised T cells isolated from PBMCs. J is TRBJ2-1 and V is TRBV7-8; 7 bases line up with TRBD2. This clonotype was sampled from a human donor in good health. The CDR3 here is CASSPEAGAGEQFF. CDR3 DNA: TGTGCCAGCAGCCCGGAGGCGGGAGCTGGGGAGCAGTTCTTC.